Here is one TCR beta chain with its context. Germline V lookup: CDR1 SGHKS, CDR2 YYEKEE (reference sequence). Trimming pared 0 bases from V and 8 bases from J, leaving 9 bases between. This CDR3 contains 13 residues. The record originates from a study of cytomegalovirus exposure and HLA in healthy donors. The primer mix had 60 Vbeta and 13 Jbeta primers. The data were produced by immunoSEQ multiplex PCR, yet TCRdb's version contains in-frame clones alone and is incomplete. Here the sample spans around 130,000 clones, 6.5% to 9.5% being singletons. Sequences were obtained from PBMCs. The receptor comes from a middle-aged woman in good health and CMV-seropositive. The chain links TRBV5-5 to TRBJ1-5; D not resolved. This CDR3 reads CASSLVWAEPQHF. Here the CDR3 DNA reads TGTGCCAGCAGCTTGGTGTGGGCAGAGCCCCAGCATTTT.